These 32 T cell receptor beta chains share one sample of origin, sequenced in a study of blood T cell repertoires in COVID-19. TCRdb's copy holds only in-frame clones and misses some; the assay was immunoSEQ multiplex PCR. Among 150,000 to 200,000 clones listed, about 78% were seen once. The material sequenced was peripheral blood. The receptors shown here come from a woman aged 50 to 60 with active or convalescent COVID-19.

J is TRBJ2-5 and V is TRBV11-2; 7 bases agree with TRBD1. V dropped 2 bases and J dropped 5; count of bases not matched to a gene: 11. Germline values: CDR1 SGHAT, CDR2 FQNNGV. The CDR3 has 16 amino acids. The CDR3 DNA sequence: TGTGCCAGCAGCTTAACCCCCGGACAGGTCGGGGAGACCCAGTACTTC. Translating gives CASSLTPGQVGETQYF.

This clone was seen just once. The J gene is TRBJ1-2, the V gene TRBV14; D is unresolved. The CDR3 totals 14 residues. Trimming stripped 6 bases from V and 8 bases from J, with 19 bases between. Germline V gene data show CDR1 as SGHDN and CDR2 as FVKESK. CDR3 loop: CASSQQGLRGGYTF. DNA of the CDR3: TGTGCCAGCAGTCAACAAGGTCTCCGCGGCGGCTACACCTTC.

The genes are TRBV7-8 and TRBJ1-2; TRBD1 is a possible D gene (6 bases). The germline gives CDR1 SGHVS, CDR2 FQNEAQ. The CDR3 covers 19 residues. Trimming stripped 2 bases from V and 4 bases from J, with 26 bases between. The CDR3 here is CASSLTYSGHPTHSYGYTF. The CDR3 region has the DNA TGTGCCAGCAGCTTAACCTATTCGGGACACCCAACCCACTCCTATGGCTACACCTTC.

The CDR3 reads CASSRDRGLGNTIYF. The CDR3 DNA sequence: TGCGCCAGCAGCCGGGACAGGGGGCTGGGAAACACCATATATTTT. The chain has TRBV4-3 and TRBJ1-3, with 12 bases lining up with TRBD1. V was clipped by 4 bases and J by 4 bases; unmatched bases: 2. This CDR3 has 15 amino acids. Germline CDR1 and CDR2: LGHNA and YSLEER.

The chain joins TRBV4-2 to TRBJ1-2; 8 bases line up with TRBD1. The CDR3 runs 16 residues. Germline V gene data show CDR1 as LGHNA and CDR2 as YNFKEQ. V shed 3 bases and J 6 bases; nucleotides not matched to a gene: 12. The DNA for the CDR3 is TGTGCCAGCAGCCAGGTAGAACAGGGGGAAGGGGATGGCTACACCTTC. As protein: CASSQVEQGEGDGYTF.

This chain links TRBV28 with TRBJ1-1; 8 bases map to TRBD1. This CDR3 has 15 residues. The germline V gene encodes CDR1 MDHEN and CDR2 SYDVKM. The trim removed 4 bases at V and 1 base at J, leaving 5 bases unmatched. The CDR3 reads CASSSAGTGNTEAFF. The CDR3 DNA reads TGTGCCAGCAGTTCTGCCGGGACAGGGAACACTGAAGCTTTCTTT.

The chain has TRBV18 and TRBJ2-3; TRBD2 aligns across 12 bases. There are 16 residues in the CDR3. The V segment lost 6 bases and the J segment 3 bases; nucleotides outside the gene matches: 7. Germline V gene sequence: CDR1 KGHSH, CDR2 LQKENI. CDR3: CASSPRLAGATDTQYF. The CDR3, as DNA: TGTGCCAGCTCGCCCAGACTAGCGGGAGCAACAGATACGCAGTATTTT. Full variable domain (rest looked up from reference TRBV18 and TRBJ2-3): NAGVMQNPRHLVRRRGQEARLRCSPMKGHSHVYWYRQLPEEGLKFMVYLQKENIIDESGMPKERFSAEFPKEGPSILRIQQVVRGDSAAYFCASSPRLAGATDTQYFGPGTRLTVL.

The chain employs TRBV2 and TRBJ1-2, with 7 bases matching TRBD1. Per germline, CDR1 SNHLY and CDR2 FYNNEI. This CDR3 has 15 amino acids. V lost 6 bases and J lost 5; bases outside the gene matches: 12. The CDR3 spells CASSPMDRSFYGYTF. In nucleotides, the CDR3 is TGTGCCAGCAGCCCCATGGACAGGTCCTTTTATGGCTACACCTTC.

This chain connects TRBV5-1 to TRBJ1-2; D gene uncertain. CDR1 and CDR2 (germline): SGHRS, YFSETQ. Trimming took 1 base from V and 4 from J, leaving 11 bases between them. The CDR3 has 14 residues. The CDR3 DNA sequence: TGCGCCAGCAGCTTGAGAGACATAAGCTATGGCTACACCTTC. Translation gives CASSLRDISYGYTF.

The chain couples TRBV28 to TRBJ2-7, with 12 bases that match TRBD2. Germline V gene sequence: CDR1 MDHEN, CDR2 SYDVKM. V lost 5 bases and J lost 2; bases outside the gene matches: 7. This CDR3 has 16 residues. CDR3 amino acids: CASSPPSGRVPYEQYF. The DNA of the CDR3 is TGTGCCAGCAGTCCCCCTAGCGGGAGGGTCCCCTACGAGCAGTACTTC.

The chain has TRBV19 and TRBJ2-2, with a weak D call TRBD2 (6 bases). Looked up from germline, CDR1 is LNHDA and CDR2 is SQIVND (reference sequence). V was pared by 5 bases and J by 7 bases, with 20 bases between. The CDR3 totals 16 residues. In DNA, the CDR3 is TGTGCCAGTAGTGCACGGGACTTCGGGACGGGCGGGGAGCTGTTTTTT. Protein product: CASSARDFGTGGELFF.

This clone occurred a few times. V is TRBV5-5 and J is TRBJ2-6; D call uncertain. Germline-derived CDR1 and CDR2 are SGHKS and YYEKEE (reference sequence). The CDR3 contains 15 residues. V dropped 2 bases and J dropped 2 bases, with 8 bases sitting between them. The CDR3 region is CASSLNLPGANVLTF. In DNA, the CDR3 is TGTGCCAGCAGCTTAAATCTCCCTGGGGCCAACGTCCTGACTTTC.

The chain recombines TRBV18 with TRBJ1-3, with D tentatively TRBD1 (6 bases). Germline CDR1 and CDR2: KGHSH and LQKENI. This CDR3 contains 14 residues. The V end was cut by 6 bases, the J end by 4 bases, with 13 bases between. The CDR3: CASSPTGFGNTIYF. For the CDR3, the DNA is TGTGCCAGCTCCCCGACAGGATTCGGAAACACCATATATTTT.

This clone was seen only once. The chain couples TRBV19 to TRBJ1-4; 8 bases fit TRBD1. V was clipped by 3 bases and J by 7 bases; unmatched bases: 7. The CDR3 has 15 amino acids. Germline V gene data show CDR1 as LNHDA and CDR2 as SQIVND (reference sequence). CDR3 protein: CASSISGTGLEKLFF. The DNA for the CDR3 is TGTGCCAGTAGTATCTCCGGGACAGGACTTGAAAAACTGTTTTTT.

The chain links TRBV30 to TRBJ1-5, with 9 bases identical to TRBD1. J gave up 7 bases and V 0 bases, and 4 bases lay outside the gene matches. This CDR3 has 14 amino acids. Germline CDR1 is GTSNPN and CDR2 is SVGIG (reference sequence). CDR3 coding DNA: TGTGCCTGGAGTGTACAGGGGGCGAGGCAGCCCCAGCATTTT. Its protein product is CAWSVQGARQPQHF.

The rearrangement joins TRBV20-1 to TRBJ2-5; 10 bases line up with TRBD2. The CDR3 loop spans 14 amino acids. The trim removed 3 bases at V and 4 bases at J, leaving 5 bases unmatched. CDR1 is DFQATT and CDR2 is SNEGSKA in the germline V gene (reference sequence). In DNA form, the CDR3 reads TGCAGTGCTAGTCAGCGGGGGGGCCGAGAGACCCAGTACTTC. Its translation: CSASQRGGRETQYF.

The sample holds a few counts of this clone. V and J are TRBV5-1 and TRBJ1-6; weak D call: TRBD1 (6 bases). Trimming pared 1 base from V and 8 bases from J, leaving 16 bases between. Germline values: CDR1 SGHRS, CDR2 YFSETQ. This CDR3 spans 16 amino acids. The CDR3 is CASSLTGTVRDSPLHF. The CDR3, as DNA: TGCGCCAGCAGCTTGACAGGGACCGTAAGGGATTCACCCCTCCACTTT. Full variable domain (rest looked up from reference TRBV5-1 and TRBJ1-6): KAGVTQTPRYLIKTRGQQVTLSCSPISGHRSVSWYQQTPGQGLQFLFEYFSETQRNKGNFPGRFSGRQFSNSRSEMNVSTLELGDSALYLCASSLTGTVRDSPLHFGNGTRLTVT.

This clone came up a few times. This chain links TRBV7-2 with TRBJ1-2; the D is unclear. The CDR3 is 16 residues long. V was cut by 0 bases and J by 2 bases, with 13 bases left in between. Germline values: CDR1 SGHTA, CDR2 FQGNSA. The CDR3 DNA is TGTGCCAGCAGCTTAGCCGGCGGAACCTTGAACTATGGCTACACCTTC. Its translation: CASSLAGGTLNYGYTF.

The chain recombines TRBV19 with TRBJ1-1; TRBD1 might be the D (5 bases). CDR3 size: 14 residues. The germline V gene encodes CDR1 LNHDA and CDR2 SQIVND (reference sequence). The V end was cut by 4 bases, the J end by 8 bases, with 17 bases between. This chain's CDR3 is CASSTLGTYLEAFF. The CDR3 DNA follows: TGTGCCAGTAGTACGCTCGGGACTTACCTCGAAGCTTTCTTT. The variable domain in full, with the rest retrieved from reference TRBV19 and TRBJ1-1, is DGGITQSPKYLFRKEGQNVTLSCEQNLNHDAMYWYRQDPGQGLRLIYYSQIVNDFQKGDIAEGYSVSREKKESFPLTVTSAQKNPTAFYLCASSTLGTYLEAFFGQGTRLTVV.

The V call is TRBV9, the J call TRBJ2-3; tentatively, D is TRBD2 (6 bases). Germline loops: CDR1 SGDLS, CDR2 YYNGEE. The CDR3 contains 17 residues. Deletions cut 4 bases from V and 4 bases from J, with 22 bases between. DNA for the CDR3: TGTGCCAGCAGCTCCGCCGGGACTCCCTGGAACCCAGATACGCAGTATTTT. Translating it yields CASSSAGTPWNPDTQYF.

The V gene is TRBV7-2, the J gene TRBJ1-5, with D hard to call. This CDR3 contains 16 residues. Germline CDR1 SGHTA, CDR2 FQGNSA. With 1 base removed from V and 1 base from J, the gap between germline ends came to 11 bases. The CDR3 sequence is CASSLVSRPSNQPQHF. The CDR3, as DNA: TGTGCCAGCAGCTTAGTTTCCAGGCCAAGCAATCAGCCCCAGCATTTT.

The V and J genes are TRBV7-9 and TRBJ2-7, with 8 bases that match TRBD2. Germline V CDR1 and CDR2: SEHNR, FQNEAQ (reference sequence). The CDR3 contains 15 residues. J lost 2 bases, V lost 1 base, and 4 bases had no gene match. The CDR3 DNA reads TGTGCCAGCAGCTTAGGGTCGGGGGGGACCTACGAGCAGTACTTC. This encodes CASSLGSGGTYEQYF.

The genes are TRBV5-1 and TRBJ1-2; 8 bases line up with TRBD1. The germline gives CDR1 SGHRS, CDR2 YFSETQ. The V gene end was trimmed by 4 bases and the J gene end by 0 bases; junction bases not matched to a gene: 8. The CDR3 is 16 residues long. For the CDR3, the DNA is TGCGCCAGCAGCCTTGCAACAGGGGGAGCTAACTATGGCTACACCTTC. This encodes CASSLATGGANYGYTF.

V gene TRBV3-1 (or the pseudogene TRBV3-2) combines with J gene TRBJ2-5; 7 bases map to TRBD1. This CDR3 is built from 15 residues. V lost 5 bases and J lost 5; bases outside the gene matches: 11. Germline lookup yields CDR1 LGHDT and CDR2 YNNKEL (reference sequence). The CDR3 reads CASSFSDRDGETQYF. The CDR3 nucleotides read TGTGCCAGCAGCTTTTCCGACAGGGACGGCGAGACCCAGTACTTC.

This chain uses TRBV7-6 with TRBJ1-1, with 10 bases lining up with TRBD1. The CDR3 covers 17 residues. V lost 5 bases to trimming and J lost 0 bases; unmatched junction nucleotides: 9. Germline assignment: CDR1 SGHVS and CDR2 FNYEAQ. This chain's CDR3 is CASSQPTGGEMNTEAFF. The CDR3 DNA sequence: TGTGCCAGCAGCCAACCGACAGGGGGCGAGATGAACACTGAAGCTTTCTTT.

The chain employs TRBV6-6 and TRBJ2-3; D possibly corresponds to TRBD2 (5 bases). The CDR3 sequence is 12 residues long. From germline, CDR1 is MNHNY and CDR2 SVGAGI (reference sequence). Trimming shortened V by 2 bases and J by 6 bases, and 6 bases separated the two germline ends. As DNA, the CDR3 is TGTGCCAGCAGTTACCGCGGGGATACGCAGTATTTT. Residues: CASSYRGDTQYF.

The chain carries TRBV5-5 and TRBJ1-2, with a weak D call TRBD1 (5 bases). Germline V gene data show CDR1 as SGHKS and CDR2 as YYEKEE (reference sequence). The germline V and J ends were trimmed by 2 bases and 4 bases, with 9 bases remaining between them. CDR3 size: 13 residues. The CDR3 loop is CASSFRGSYGYTF. Here the CDR3 DNA reads TGTGCCAGCAGCTTTAGGGGATCCTATGGCTACACCTTC.

This clone was picked up a small number of times. The chain combines TRBV6-6 with TRBJ1-6; the D is unclear. From germline, CDR1 is MNHNY and CDR2 SVGAGI (reference sequence). Trimming left V 6 bases short and J 0 bases short, with 6 bases between. The CDR3 is made up of 14 amino acids. The CDR3 here is CASSSSSYNSPLHF. In nucleotides, the CDR3 is TGTGCCAGCAGCTCGAGCTCCTATAATTCACCCCTCCACTTT.

The V and J genes are TRBV5-1 and TRBJ2-1; TRBD2 might be the D (6 bases). V was pared by 0 bases and J by 4 bases, with 11 bases between. The CDR3 runs to 15 residues. Germline V lookup: CDR1 SGHRS, CDR2 YFSETQ. The chain's CDR3 is CASSLGPGTYNEQFF. The CDR3 DNA reads TGCGCCAGCAGCTTGGGTCCAGGGACTTACAATGAGCAGTTCTTC. The variable domain in full, with the rest retrieved from reference TRBV5-1 and TRBJ2-1, is KAGVTQTPRYLIKTRGQQVTLSCSPISGHRSVSWYQQTPGQGLQFLFEYFSETQRNKGNFPGRFSGRQFSNSRSEMNVSTLELGDSALYLCASSLGPGTYNEQFFGPGTRLTVL.

The CDR3 loop reads CASRLRLAGNLETQYF. The CDR3 DNA reads as TGTGCCAGCAGACTTCGACTAGCGGGAAATCTAGAGACCCAGTACTTC. The chain uses TRBV3-1 (or the pseudogene TRBV3-2) and TRBJ2-5; 11 nucleotides align to TRBD2. CDR1 LGHDT and CDR2 YNNKEL come from the germline V gene (reference sequence). This CDR3 has 16 residues. The J segment lost 4 bases and the V segment lost 6 bases, leaving 10 bases of the junction unmatched.

The genes are TRBV9 and TRBJ2-1, with 8 nucleotides matching TRBD1. This CDR3 is 15 amino acids long. Germline CDR1 and CDR2: SGDLS and YYNGEE. J gave up 5 bases and V 2 bases, and 6 bases lay outside the gene matches. The CDR3 is CASSVRQGIDNEQFF. The CDR3 DNA is TGTGCCAGCAGCGTTCGACAGGGGATTGACAATGAGCAGTTCTTC.

This clone was observed once. The genes are TRBV2 and TRBJ2-3, with TRBD1 identical over 8 bases. The CDR3 is 13 amino acids. Per the germline V gene, CDR1 is SNHLY and CDR2 is FYNNEI. Germline trimming cut 7 bases from V and 3 bases from J; bases unmatched to any gene: 3. CDR3 bases: TGTGCCAGCATGGGACAGGTAACAGATACGCAGTATTTT. Its translation is CASMGQVTDTQYF. The full variable domain, its missing parts supplied by reference TRBV2 and TRBJ2-3, is EPEVTQTPSHQVTQMGQEVILRCVPISNHLYFYWYRQILGQKVEFLVSFYNNEISEKSEIFDDQFSVERPDGSNFTLKIRSTKLEDSAMYFCASMGQVTDTQYFGPGTRLTVL.